Listed below are T cell receptor beta chains from one sample, sequenced in a study of CD8+ T cells in alopecia areata. The protocol was immunoSEQ multiplex PCR, while the TCRdb copy is restricted to in-frame clones and leaves out a portion. The sample has about 190,000 clones; roughly three fifths are singletons. Sequencing was performed on CD4+ T cells sorted from blood, taken at week 49, from a patient treated with tofacitinib. These TCRs come from a human donor with alopecia areata. CDR3s include the opening cysteine and the closing phenylalanine or tryptophan. Fields, in order: CDR3 DNA, CDR3 protein, J gene, clone size, D gene, V gene, CDR3 length. The D gene is left open where the match is weak. Size is stated for part of the rows, as once, few or many counts, or as a class when the clone is expanded.

CDR3nt: TGCAGCGTTGAAGGGATGCTCCAAGAGACCCAGTACTTC
CDR3aa: CSVEGMLQETQYF
j_gene: TRBJ2-5
abundance: few
d_gene: NA
v_gene: TRBV29-1
len: 13

CDR3nt: TGCGCCAGCAGCTATCCGCAATTTAGGGATACGCAGTATTTT
CDR3aa: CASSYPQFRDTQYF
j_gene: TRBJ2-3
abundance: few
d_gene: NA
v_gene: TRBV5-1
len: 14

CDR3nt: TGCAGCGTTGCAGGGGTCTCCTACAATGAGCAGTTCTTC
CDR3aa: CSVAGVSYNEQFF
j_gene: TRBJ2-1
abundance: few
d_gene: NA
v_gene: TRBV29-1
len: 13

CDR3nt: TGTGCCAGCAGAATCGAGACACCTGAAGCTTTCTTT
CDR3aa: CASRIETPEAFF
j_gene: TRBJ1-1
abundance: NA
d_gene: NA
v_gene: TRBV2
len: 12

CDR3nt: TGTGCCAGCAGTAGCGGGGGGCCATACGAGCAGTACTTC
CDR3aa: CASSSGGPYEQYF
j_gene: TRBJ2-7
abundance: few
d_gene: TRBD2
v_gene: TRBV6-5
len: 13

CDR3nt: TGTGCCAGCAAGATGGGGTCTGGCTACACCTTC
CDR3aa: CASKMGSGYTF
j_gene: TRBJ1-2
abundance: few
d_gene: NA
v_gene: TRBV28
len: 11

CDR3nt: TGTGCCAGCAGTCTAGGGCTCAGCTCTGGAAACACCATATATTTT
CDR3aa: CASSLGLSSGNTIYF
j_gene: TRBJ1-3
abundance: NA
d_gene: NA
v_gene: TRBV2
len: 15

CDR3nt: TGTGCCATCAGTGAAGGTTTAGGCGAGCAGTACTTC
CDR3aa: CAISEGLGEQYF
j_gene: TRBJ2-7
abundance: once
d_gene: NA
v_gene: TRBV10-3
len: 12

CDR3nt: TGCAGCGCCGATTCATCCGGCGAGCAGTACTTC
CDR3aa: CSADSSGEQYF
j_gene: TRBJ2-7
abundance: NA
d_gene: NA
v_gene: TRBV29-1
len: 11

CDR3nt: TGTACAAGCCGGCCGGCCTCTAACTATGGCTACACCTTC
CDR3aa: CTSRPASNYGYTF
j_gene: TRBJ1-2
abundance: NA
d_gene: NA
v_gene: TRBV6-5
len: 13

CDR3nt: TGCGCCAGCAGCCAAGACATGGGGCGGGGTAGCACAGATACGCAGTATTTT
CDR3aa: CASSQDMGRGSTDTQYF
j_gene: TRBJ2-3
abundance: NA
d_gene: NA
v_gene: TRBV4-3
len: 17

CDR3nt: TGCAGTGCTAGATTGGTGTATGAGCAGTTCTTC
CDR3aa: CSARLVYEQFF
j_gene: TRBJ2-1
abundance: few
d_gene: NA
v_gene: TRBV20-1
len: 11

CDR3nt: TGCGCCAGCAGCCAAAACCCACCCGGGACTAGCAACGAGCAGTACTTC
CDR3aa: CASSQNPPGTSNEQYF
j_gene: TRBJ2-7
abundance: NA
d_gene: TRBD2
v_gene: TRBV4-3
len: 16

CDR3nt: TGTGCCTGGAGTACGGGGATGAACACTGAAGCTTTCTTT
CDR3aa: CAWSTGMNTEAFF
j_gene: TRBJ1-1
abundance: NA
d_gene: NA
v_gene: TRBV30
len: 13

CDR3nt: TGTGCCAGCAGTGGCAACACGCTAGCCAAAAACATTCAGTACTTC
CDR3aa: CASSGNTLAKNIQYF
j_gene: TRBJ2-4
abundance: few
d_gene: NA
v_gene: TRBV2
len: 15

CDR3nt: TGTGCCTGGAAACGACCCGGGACAGCAACTACCTACGAGCAGTACTTC
CDR3aa: CAWKRPGTATTYEQYF
j_gene: TRBJ2-7
abundance: NA
d_gene: TRBD1
v_gene: TRBV30
len: 16

CDR3nt: TGTGCCAGCAGCCATCCGGACTCCTACAATGAGCAGTTCTTC
CDR3aa: CASSHPDSYNEQFF
j_gene: TRBJ2-1
abundance: NA
d_gene: NA
v_gene: TRBV14
len: 14

CDR3nt: TGTGCCAGCAGCGTAGCTACAGGGAACCCATACGAGCAGTACTTC
CDR3aa: CASSVATGNPYEQYF
j_gene: TRBJ2-7
abundance: NA
d_gene: NA
v_gene: TRBV9
len: 15

CDR3nt: TGTGCCTGGACGACAGCCTCCTACGAGCAGTACTTC
CDR3aa: CAWTTASYEQYF
j_gene: TRBJ2-7
abundance: NA
d_gene: NA
v_gene: TRBV30
len: 12

CDR3nt: TGTGCCAGCAGGGAGGGGGCTTCACCCCTCCACTTT
CDR3aa: CASREGASPLHF
j_gene: TRBJ1-6
abundance: NA
d_gene: TRBD1
v_gene: TRBV2
len: 12

CDR3nt: TGTGCCAGCTCACATACCCCGGGACAGGGAAACACCGGGGAGCTGTTTTTT
CDR3aa: CASSHTPGQGNTGELFF
j_gene: TRBJ2-2
abundance: NA
d_gene: TRBD1
v_gene: TRBV18
len: 17

CDR3nt: TGCAGCGTTGGAGCAGGGGTAAATCAGCCCCAGCATTTT
CDR3aa: CSVGAGVNQPQHF
j_gene: TRBJ1-5
abundance: NA
d_gene: NA
v_gene: TRBV29-1
len: 13

CDR3nt: TGTGCCAGCAGTGCCTCCCACAGGGAAAGTAGAGCTTTCTTT
CDR3aa: CASSASHRESRAFF
j_gene: TRBJ1-1
abundance: NA
d_gene: NA
v_gene: TRBV2
len: 14

CDR3nt: TGTGCCAGCAGTTTTGGGTCGGGACAGGTTCTCCATGGCTACACCTTC
CDR3aa: CASSFGSGQVLHGYTF
j_gene: TRBJ1-2
abundance: NA
d_gene: TRBD1
v_gene: TRBV27
len: 16

CDR3nt: TGTGCCAGCAGCTTAGAATTAGGGACAGGCCCGAACACTGAAGCTTTCTTT
CDR3aa: CASSLELGTGPNTEAFF
j_gene: TRBJ1-1
abundance: NA
d_gene: TRBD1
v_gene: TRBV11-2
len: 17

CDR3nt: TGTGCCAGCACCAGAGCCGGGACAGGGGACGAGCAGTACTTC
CDR3aa: CASTRAGTGDEQYF
j_gene: TRBJ2-7
abundance: few
d_gene: TRBD1
v_gene: TRBV9
len: 14

CDR3nt: TGTGCCAGCTCCCAAGGAGGGGACACTGAAGCTTTCTTT
CDR3aa: CASSQGGDTEAFF
j_gene: TRBJ1-1
abundance: NA
d_gene: NA
v_gene: TRBV18
len: 13

CDR3nt: TGTGCCAGCACCTTTAATGAAAAACTGTTTTTT
CDR3aa: CASTFNEKLFF
j_gene: TRBJ1-4
abundance: few
d_gene: NA
v_gene: TRBV6-6
len: 11

CDR3nt: TGCGCCAGCAGCTACGTCCCAGCGAACACTGAAGCTTTCTTT
CDR3aa: CASSYVPANTEAFF
j_gene: TRBJ1-1
abundance: few
d_gene: NA
v_gene: TRBV5-1
len: 14

CDR3nt: TGTGCCAGCAGCCCGACGGGGACAGGGGGCAACTACGAGCAGTACTTC
CDR3aa: CASSPTGTGGNYEQYF
j_gene: TRBJ2-7
abundance: few
d_gene: TRBD1
v_gene: TRBV7-6
len: 16

CDR3nt: TGTGCCAGCAGCTTAGACAGCTATGGCTACACCTTC
CDR3aa: CASSLDSYGYTF
j_gene: TRBJ1-2
abundance: NA
d_gene: NA
v_gene: TRBV11-2
len: 12

CDR3nt: TGTGCCAGCAGCCCCGAACGGTACAATGAGCAGTTCTTC
CDR3aa: CASSPERYNEQFF
j_gene: TRBJ2-1
abundance: NA
d_gene: NA
v_gene: TRBV28
len: 13

CDR3nt: TGTGCCAGCAGCCAAGAGAGTGGCGGCTACACCTTC
CDR3aa: CASSQESGGYTF
j_gene: TRBJ1-2
abundance: once
d_gene: NA
v_gene: TRBV4-2
len: 12

CDR3nt: TGCAGCGTTGAGGCGGCATGGCAGACTGAAGCTTTCTTT
CDR3aa: CSVEAAWQTEAFF
j_gene: TRBJ1-1
abundance: NA
d_gene: NA
v_gene: TRBV29-1
len: 13

CDR3nt: TGTGCCAGCAGTTTCCGGGCTTCCCTAGAGCAGTTCTTC
CDR3aa: CASSFRASLEQFF
j_gene: TRBJ2-1
abundance: NA
d_gene: NA
v_gene: TRBV25-1
len: 13

CDR3nt: TGTGCCAGCCACCGGGCTGGGGCCAACGTCCTGACTTTC
CDR3aa: CASHRAGANVLTF
j_gene: TRBJ2-6
abundance: once
d_gene: NA
v_gene: TRBV2
len: 13

CDR3nt: TGTGCCAGCAGCTTGGGCCGACAGAGCACAGATACGCAGTATTTT
CDR3aa: CASSLGRQSTDTQYF
j_gene: TRBJ2-3
abundance: NA
d_gene: NA
v_gene: TRBV5-6
len: 15

CDR3nt: TGCAGCGTTAACGTGGGGACAGGGCGCTCCCCTTACGAGCAGTACTTC
CDR3aa: CSVNVGTGRSPYEQYF
j_gene: TRBJ2-7
abundance: NA
d_gene: TRBD1
v_gene: TRBV29-1
len: 16

CDR3nt: TGTGCCTGGAGTGTGAGTCACCTGGAGCAGTACTTC
CDR3aa: CAWSVSHLEQYF
j_gene: TRBJ2-7
abundance: NA
d_gene: NA
v_gene: TRBV30
len: 12

CDR3nt: TGTGCCACCAGCAGGAACAGGGGAGTAAGGGAAAAACTGTTTTTT
CDR3aa: CATSRNRGVREKLFF
j_gene: TRBJ1-4
abundance: few
d_gene: TRBD1
v_gene: TRBV15
len: 15

CDR3nt: TGTGCCAGCAGTGACACCGGGGAGCTGTTTTTT
CDR3aa: CASSDTGELFF
j_gene: TRBJ2-2
abundance: NA
d_gene: NA
v_gene: TRBV25-1
len: 11

CDR3nt: TGTGCCAGCAGCCTGGGACAACCCTTTGGAGAGCAGTTCTTC
CDR3aa: CASSLGQPFGEQFF
j_gene: TRBJ2-1
abundance: NA
d_gene: NA
v_gene: TRBV27
len: 14

CDR3nt: TGTGCCAGCAGCGTAAAGGGGAACACTGAAGCTTTCTTT
CDR3aa: CASSVKGNTEAFF
j_gene: TRBJ1-1
abundance: NA
d_gene: NA
v_gene: TRBV9
len: 13

CDR3nt: TGTGCCTGGAAATGGGGGAGAGGGTATGGCTACACCTTC
CDR3aa: CAWKWGRGYGYTF
j_gene: TRBJ1-2
abundance: NA
d_gene: NA
v_gene: TRBV30
len: 13

CDR3nt: TGCAGCGCCGGCGGATCTAACTATGGCTACACCTTC
CDR3aa: CSAGGSNYGYTF
j_gene: TRBJ1-2
abundance: few
d_gene: NA
v_gene: TRBV29-1
len: 12

CDR3nt: TGTGCCAGCTCACCCGTCCAGGACAGGGAACTGTTTTTT
CDR3aa: CASSPVQDRELFF
j_gene: TRBJ1-4
abundance: many
d_gene: TRBD1
v_gene: TRBV18
len: 13

CDR3nt: TGCAGCGTTGGCCCCCGTGATGAAGCTTTCTTT
CDR3aa: CSVGPRDEAFF
j_gene: TRBJ1-1
abundance: NA
d_gene: NA
v_gene: TRBV29-1
len: 11